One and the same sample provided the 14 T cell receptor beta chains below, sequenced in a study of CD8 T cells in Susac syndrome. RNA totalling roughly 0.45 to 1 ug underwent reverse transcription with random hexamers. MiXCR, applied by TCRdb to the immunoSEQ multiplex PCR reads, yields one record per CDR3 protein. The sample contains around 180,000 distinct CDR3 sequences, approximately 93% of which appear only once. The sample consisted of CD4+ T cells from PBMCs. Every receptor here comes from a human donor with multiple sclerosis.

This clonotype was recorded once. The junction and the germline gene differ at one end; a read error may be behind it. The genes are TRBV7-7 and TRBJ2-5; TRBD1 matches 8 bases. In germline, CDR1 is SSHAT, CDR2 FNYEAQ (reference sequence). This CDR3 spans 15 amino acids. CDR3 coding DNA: TGTGCTAGCAGCCGAGGGACAGGAATTCAAGAGACCCAGTACTTC. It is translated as CASSRGTGIQETQYF.

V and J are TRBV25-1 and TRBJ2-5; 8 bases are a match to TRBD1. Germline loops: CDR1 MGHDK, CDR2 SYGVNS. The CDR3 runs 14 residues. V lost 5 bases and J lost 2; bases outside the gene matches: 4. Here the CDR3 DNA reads TGTGCCAGCAGTCCCCGACAGGGGCAAGAGACCCAGTACTTC. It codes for CASSPRQGQETQYF.

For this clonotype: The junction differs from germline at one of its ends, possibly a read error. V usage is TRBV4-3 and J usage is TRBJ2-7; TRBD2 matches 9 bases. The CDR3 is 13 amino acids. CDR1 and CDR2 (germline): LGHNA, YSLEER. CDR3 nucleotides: TGCGCCAGCAGCCAAGAGAGGGGGACTAGCAGACACTTC. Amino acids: CASSQERGTSRHF.

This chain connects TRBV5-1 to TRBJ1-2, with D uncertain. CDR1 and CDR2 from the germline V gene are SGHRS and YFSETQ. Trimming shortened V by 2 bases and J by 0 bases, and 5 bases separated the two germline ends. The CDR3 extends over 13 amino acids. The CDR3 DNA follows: TGCGCCAGCAGCTTCTCACCTAACTATGGCTACACCTTC. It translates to CASSFSPNYGYTF.

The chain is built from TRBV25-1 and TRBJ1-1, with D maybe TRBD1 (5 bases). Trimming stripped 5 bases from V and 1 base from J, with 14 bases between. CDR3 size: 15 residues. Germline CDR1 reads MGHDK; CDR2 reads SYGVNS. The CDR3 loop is CASSSPGVGNTEAFF. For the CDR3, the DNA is TGTGCCAGCAGTAGCCCGGGGGTGGGGAACACTGAAGCTTTCTTT.

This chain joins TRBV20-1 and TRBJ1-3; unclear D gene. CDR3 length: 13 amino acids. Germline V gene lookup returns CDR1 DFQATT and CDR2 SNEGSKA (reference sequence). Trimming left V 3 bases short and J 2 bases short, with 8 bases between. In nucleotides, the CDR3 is TGCAGTGCTAGCAGCGGGGCTGGAAACACCATATATTTT. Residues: CSASSGAGNTIYF.

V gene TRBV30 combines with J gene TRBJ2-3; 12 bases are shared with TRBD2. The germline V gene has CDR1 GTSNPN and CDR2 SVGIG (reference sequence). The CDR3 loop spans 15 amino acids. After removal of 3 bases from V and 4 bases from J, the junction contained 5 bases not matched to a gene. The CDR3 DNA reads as TGTGCCTGGAGCCCAGGACTAGCGGGACCAGATACGCAGTATTTT. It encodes CAWSPGLAGPDTQYF. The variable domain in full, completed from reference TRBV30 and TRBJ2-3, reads SQTIHQWPATLVQPVGSPLSLECTVEGTSNPNLYWYRQAAGRGLQLLFYSVGIGQISSEVPQNLSASRPQDRQFILSSKKLLLSDSGFYLCAWSPGLAGPDTQYFGPGTRLTVL.

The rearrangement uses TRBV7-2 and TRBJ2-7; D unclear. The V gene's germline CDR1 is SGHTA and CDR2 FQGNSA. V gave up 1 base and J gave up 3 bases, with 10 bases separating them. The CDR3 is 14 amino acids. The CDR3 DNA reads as TGTGCCAGCAGCTTAGGGGTGTCCGGCTACGAGCAGTACTTC. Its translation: CASSLGVSGYEQYF. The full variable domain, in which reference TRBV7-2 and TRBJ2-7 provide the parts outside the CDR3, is GAGVSQSPSNKVTEKGKDVELRCDPISGHTALYWYRQSLGQGLEFLIYFQGNSAPDKSGLPSDRFSAERTGGSVSTLTIQRTQQEDSAVYLCASSLGVSGYEQYFGPGTRLTVT.

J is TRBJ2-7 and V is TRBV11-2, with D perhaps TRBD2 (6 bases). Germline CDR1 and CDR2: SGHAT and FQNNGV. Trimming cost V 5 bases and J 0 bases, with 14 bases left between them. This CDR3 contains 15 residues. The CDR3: CASSRARTNSYEQYF. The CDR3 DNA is TGTGCCAGCAGCCGAGCCCGGACTAACTCCTACGAGCAGTACTTC. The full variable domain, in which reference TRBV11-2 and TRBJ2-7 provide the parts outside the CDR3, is EAGVAQSPRYKIIEKRQSVAFWCNPISGHATLYWYQQILGQGPKLLIQFQNNGVVDDSQLPKDRFSAERLKGVDSTLKIQPAKLEDSAVYLCASSRARTNSYEQYFGPGTRLTVT.

For the CDR3, the DNA is TGTGCCAGCTCACCGGGGTACGCGGAGACCCAGTACTTC. It is translated as CASSPGYAETQYF. The rearrangement joins TRBV18 to TRBJ2-5; D is uncertain. V lost 3 bases to trimming and J lost 5 bases, with 10 bases between them. There are 13 residues in the CDR3. Germline lookup yields CDR1 KGHSH and CDR2 LQKENI.

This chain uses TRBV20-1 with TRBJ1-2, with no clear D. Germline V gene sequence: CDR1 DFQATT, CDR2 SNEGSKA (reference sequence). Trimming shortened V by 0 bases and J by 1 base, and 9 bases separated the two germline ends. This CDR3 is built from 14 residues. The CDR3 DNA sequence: TGCAGTGCTAGAGATTCAACAGTTAACTATGGCTACACCTTC. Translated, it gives CSARDSTVNYGYTF.

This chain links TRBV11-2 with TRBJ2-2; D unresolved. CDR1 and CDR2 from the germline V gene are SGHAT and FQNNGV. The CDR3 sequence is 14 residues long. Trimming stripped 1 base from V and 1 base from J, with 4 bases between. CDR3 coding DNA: TGTGCCAGCAGCTTAGCTTGGAACACCGGGGAGCTGTTTTTT. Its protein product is CASSLAWNTGELFF. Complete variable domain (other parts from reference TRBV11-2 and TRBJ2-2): EAGVAQSPRYKIIEKRQSVAFWCNPISGHATLYWYQQILGQGPKLLIQFQNNGVVDDSQLPKDRFSAERLKGVDSTLKIQPAKLEDSAVYLCASSLAWNTGELFFGEGSRLTVL.

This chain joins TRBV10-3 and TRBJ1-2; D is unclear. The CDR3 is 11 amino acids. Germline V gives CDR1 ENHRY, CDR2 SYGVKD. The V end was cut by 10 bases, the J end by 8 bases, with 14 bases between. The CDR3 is CATGTEGGYTF. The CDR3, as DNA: TGTGCCACAGGAACCGAGGGAGGCTACACCTTC.

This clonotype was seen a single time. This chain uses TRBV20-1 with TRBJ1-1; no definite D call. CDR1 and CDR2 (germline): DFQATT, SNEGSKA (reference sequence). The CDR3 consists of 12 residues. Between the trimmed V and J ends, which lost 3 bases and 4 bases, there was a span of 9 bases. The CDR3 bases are TGCAGTGCTAGTCGACGGAGCACTGAAGCTTTCTTT. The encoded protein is CSASRRSTEAFF.